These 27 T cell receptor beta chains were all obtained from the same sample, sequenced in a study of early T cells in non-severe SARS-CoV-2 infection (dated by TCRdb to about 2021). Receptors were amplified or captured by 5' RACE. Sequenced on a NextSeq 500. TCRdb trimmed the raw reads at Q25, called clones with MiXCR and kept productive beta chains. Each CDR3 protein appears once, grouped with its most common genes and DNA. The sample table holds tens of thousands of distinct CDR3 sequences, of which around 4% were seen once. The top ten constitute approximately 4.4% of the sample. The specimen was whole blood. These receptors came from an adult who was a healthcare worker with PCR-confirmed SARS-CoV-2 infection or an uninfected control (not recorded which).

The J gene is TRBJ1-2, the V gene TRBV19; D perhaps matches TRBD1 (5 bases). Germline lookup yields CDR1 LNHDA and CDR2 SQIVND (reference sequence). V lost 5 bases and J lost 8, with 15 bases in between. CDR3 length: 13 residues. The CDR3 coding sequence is TGTGCCAGTAGTGACGACAGAAGGTCGGGCTACACCTTC. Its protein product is CASSDDRRSGYTF.

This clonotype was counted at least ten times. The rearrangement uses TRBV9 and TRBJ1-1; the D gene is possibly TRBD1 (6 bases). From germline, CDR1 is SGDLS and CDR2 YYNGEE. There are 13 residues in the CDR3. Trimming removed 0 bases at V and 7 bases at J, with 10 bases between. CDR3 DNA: TGTGCCAGCAGCGTAGAACAGGGATTTGAAGCTTTCTTT. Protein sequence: CASSVEQGFEAFF.

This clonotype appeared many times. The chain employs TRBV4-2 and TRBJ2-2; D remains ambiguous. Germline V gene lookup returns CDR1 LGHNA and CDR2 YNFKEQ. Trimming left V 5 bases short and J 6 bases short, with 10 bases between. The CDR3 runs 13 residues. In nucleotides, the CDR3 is TGTGCCAGCAGCTCACAGACTGCCGGGGAGCTGTTTTTT. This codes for CASSSQTAGELFF.

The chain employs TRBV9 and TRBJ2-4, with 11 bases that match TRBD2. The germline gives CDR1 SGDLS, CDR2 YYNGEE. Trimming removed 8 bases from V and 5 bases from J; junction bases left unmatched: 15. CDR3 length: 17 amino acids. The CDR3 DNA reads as TGTGCCAGTTCGGGACTAGCGGAGTCAAGGGGCCAAAACATTCAGTACTTC. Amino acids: CASSGLAESRGQNIQYF.

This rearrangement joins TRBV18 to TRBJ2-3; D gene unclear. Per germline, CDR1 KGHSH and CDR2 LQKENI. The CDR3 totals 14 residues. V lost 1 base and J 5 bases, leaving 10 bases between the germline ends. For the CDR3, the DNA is TGTGCCAGCTCACCACGGGCTGATGGAGATACGCAGTATTTT. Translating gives CASSPRADGDTQYF. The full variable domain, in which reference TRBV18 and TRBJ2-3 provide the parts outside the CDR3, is NAGVMQNPRHLVRRRGQEARLRCSPMKGHSHVYWYRQLPEEGLKFMVYLQKENIIDESGMPKERFSAEFPKEGPSILRIQQVVRGDSAAYFCASSPRADGDTQYFGPGTRLTVL.

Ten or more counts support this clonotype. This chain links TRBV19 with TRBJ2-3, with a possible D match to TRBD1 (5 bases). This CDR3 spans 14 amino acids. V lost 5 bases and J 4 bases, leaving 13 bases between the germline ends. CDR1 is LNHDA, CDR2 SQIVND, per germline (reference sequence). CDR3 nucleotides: TGTGCCAGTAGTCGCCAGGGCGGAGCAGATACGCAGTATTTT. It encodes CASSRQGGADTQYF. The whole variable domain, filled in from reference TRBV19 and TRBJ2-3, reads DGGITQSPKYLFRKEGQNVTLSCEQNLNHDAMYWYRQDPGQGLRLIYYSQIVNDFQKGDIAEGYSVSREKKESFPLTVTSAQKNPTAFYLCASSRQGGADTQYFGPGTRLTVL.

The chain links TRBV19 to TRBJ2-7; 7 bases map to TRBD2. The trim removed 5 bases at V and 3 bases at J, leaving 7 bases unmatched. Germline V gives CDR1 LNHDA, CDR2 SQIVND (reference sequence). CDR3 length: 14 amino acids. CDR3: CASSGREGNYEQYF. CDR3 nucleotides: TGTGCCAGTAGTGGCAGGGAGGGAAACTACGAGCAGTACTTC. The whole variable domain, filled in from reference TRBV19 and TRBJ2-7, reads DGGITQSPKYLFRKEGQNVTLSCEQNLNHDAMYWYRQDPGQGLRLIYYSQIVNDFQKGDIAEGYSVSREKKESFPLTVTSAQKNPTAFYLCASSGREGNYEQYFGPGTRLTVT.

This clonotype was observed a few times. The CDR3 DNA sequence: TGCGCCAGCAACAGGGATGGGGACACTGAAGCTTTCTTT. Translating it yields CASNRDGDTEAFF. The chain links TRBV5-1 to TRBJ1-1, with a tentative D call TRBD1 (6 bases). The CDR3 extends over 13 amino acids. V was trimmed by 6 bases and J by 3 bases, leaving 12 bases between them. CDR1 is SGHRS and CDR2 is YFSETQ in the germline V gene.

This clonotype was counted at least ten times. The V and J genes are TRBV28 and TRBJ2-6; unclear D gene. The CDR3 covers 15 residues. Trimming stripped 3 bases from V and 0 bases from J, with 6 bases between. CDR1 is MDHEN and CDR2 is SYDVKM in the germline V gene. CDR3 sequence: CASSFQASGANVLTF. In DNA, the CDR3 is TGTGCCAGCAGTTTCCAGGCCTCTGGGGCCAACGTCCTGACTTTC.

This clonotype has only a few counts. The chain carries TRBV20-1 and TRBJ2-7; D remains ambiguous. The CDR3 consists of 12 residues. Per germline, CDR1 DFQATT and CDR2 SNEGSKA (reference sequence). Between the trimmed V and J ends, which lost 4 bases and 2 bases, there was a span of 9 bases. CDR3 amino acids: CSAMTDTYEQYF. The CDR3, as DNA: TGCAGTGCTATGACGGATACCTACGAGCAGTACTTC.

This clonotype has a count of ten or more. The CDR3 DNA reads TGTGCCAGCAGCCCGACTAGTAATGAGCAGTTCTTC. Protein product: CASSPTSNEQFF. V gene TRBV11-1 combines with J gene TRBJ2-1; possibly TRBD2 for D (6 bases). V was clipped by 5 bases and J by 7 bases, with 9 bases between them. This CDR3 is built from 12 residues. CDR1 is SGHAT and CDR2 is FQDESV in the germline V gene (reference sequence).

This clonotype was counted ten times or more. The CDR3 DNA is TGTGCCAGCAGGTCGACAGGGACAGATACGCAGTATTTT. This sequence encodes CASRSTGTDTQYF. V and J are TRBV28 and TRBJ2-3, with 7 positions matching TRBD1. This CDR3 has 13 residues. Germline assignment: CDR1 MDHEN and CDR2 SYDVKM. Trimming removed 6 bases from V and 3 bases from J; junction bases left unmatched: 3.

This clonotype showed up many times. CDR3 residues: CASSGQGAGDTQYF. Here the CDR3 DNA reads TGTGCCAGCAGCGGACAGGGGGCCGGAGATACGCAGTATTTT. This chain connects TRBV2 to TRBJ2-3, with 11 bases fitting TRBD1. V gave up 6 bases and J gave up 5 bases; unmatched junction bases: 4. The CDR3 consists of 14 residues. Germline V CDR1 and CDR2: SNHLY, FYNNEI.

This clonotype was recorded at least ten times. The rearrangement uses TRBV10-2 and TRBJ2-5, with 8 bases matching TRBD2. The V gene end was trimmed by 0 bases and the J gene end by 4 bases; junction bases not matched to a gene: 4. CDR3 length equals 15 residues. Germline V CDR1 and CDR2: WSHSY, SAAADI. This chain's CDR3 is CASSESTSETETQYF. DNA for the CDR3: TGCGCCAGCAGTGAGTCGACTAGCGAAACAGAGACCCAGTACTTC.

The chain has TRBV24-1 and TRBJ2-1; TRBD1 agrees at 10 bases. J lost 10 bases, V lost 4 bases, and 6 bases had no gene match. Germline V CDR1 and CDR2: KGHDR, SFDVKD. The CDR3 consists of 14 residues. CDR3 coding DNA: TGTGCCACCAGTGAGCGACAGGGGGCACGGGAGCAGTTCTTC. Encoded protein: CATSERQGAREQFF.

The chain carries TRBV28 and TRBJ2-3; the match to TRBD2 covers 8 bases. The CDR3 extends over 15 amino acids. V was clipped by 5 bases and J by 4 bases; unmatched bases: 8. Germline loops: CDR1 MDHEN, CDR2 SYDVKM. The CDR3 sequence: CASSPPRGGADTQYF. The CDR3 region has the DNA TGTGCCAGCAGTCCGCCACGGGGGGGAGCAGATACGCAGTATTTT.

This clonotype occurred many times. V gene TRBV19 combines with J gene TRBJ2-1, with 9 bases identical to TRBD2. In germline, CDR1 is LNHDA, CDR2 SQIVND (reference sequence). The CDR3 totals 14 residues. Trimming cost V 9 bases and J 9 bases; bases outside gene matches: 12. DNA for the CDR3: TGTGCCAGCGCGACTAGCGGTCCTTCTTTTGAGCAGTTCTTC. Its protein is CASATSGPSFEQFF. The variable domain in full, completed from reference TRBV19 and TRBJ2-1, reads DGGITQSPKYLFRKEGQNVTLSCEQNLNHDAMYWYRQDPGQGLRLIYYSQIVNDFQKGDIAEGYSVSREKKESFPLTVTSAQKNPTAFYLCASATSGPSFEQFFGPGTRLTVL.

For the CDR3, the DNA is TGTGCCAGCTCACTTGGGACAGGGCCTACCTACGAGCAGTACTTC. The encoded protein is CASSLGTGPTYEQYF. This chain uses TRBV18 with TRBJ2-7, with TRBD1 matching over 9 bases. The CDR3 extends over 15 amino acids. V dropped 4 bases and J dropped 2; count of bases not matched to a gene: 6. Germline V gives CDR1 KGHSH, CDR2 LQKENI.

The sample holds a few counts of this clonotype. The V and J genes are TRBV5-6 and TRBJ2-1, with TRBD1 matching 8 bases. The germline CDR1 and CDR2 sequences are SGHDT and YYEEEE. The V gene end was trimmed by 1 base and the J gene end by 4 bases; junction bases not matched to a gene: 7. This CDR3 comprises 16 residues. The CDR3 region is CASSLRDGTGYNEQFF. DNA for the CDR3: TGTGCCAGCAGCTTGAGGGACGGGACAGGATACAATGAGCAGTTCTTC.

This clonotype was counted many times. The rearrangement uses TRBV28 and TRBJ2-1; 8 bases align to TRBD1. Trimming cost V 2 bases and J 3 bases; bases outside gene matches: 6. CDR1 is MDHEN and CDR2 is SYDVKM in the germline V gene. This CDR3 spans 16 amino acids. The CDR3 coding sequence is TGTGCCAGCAGTTTAGGGGGGACAGGACTCTACAATGAGCAGTTCTTC. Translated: CASSLGGTGLYNEQFF.

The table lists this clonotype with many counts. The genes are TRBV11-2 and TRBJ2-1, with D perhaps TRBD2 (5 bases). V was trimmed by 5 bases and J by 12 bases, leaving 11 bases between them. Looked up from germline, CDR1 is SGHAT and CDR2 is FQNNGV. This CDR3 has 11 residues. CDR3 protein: CASSATRLQFF. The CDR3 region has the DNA TGTGCCAGCAGCGCTACTAGGTTGCAGTTCTTC.

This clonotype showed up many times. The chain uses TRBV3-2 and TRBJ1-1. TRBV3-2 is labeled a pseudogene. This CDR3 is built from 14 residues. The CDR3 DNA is TGTGCCAGCAGCCAACCTGGACGGGGCACTGAAGCTTTCTTT. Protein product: CASSQPGRGTEAFF.

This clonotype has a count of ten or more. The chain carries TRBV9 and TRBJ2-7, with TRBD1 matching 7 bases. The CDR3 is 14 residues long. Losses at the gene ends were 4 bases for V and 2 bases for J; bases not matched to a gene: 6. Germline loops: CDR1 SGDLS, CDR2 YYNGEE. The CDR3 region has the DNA TGTGCCAGCAGCTTCCGACAGGGCCCCTACGAGCAGTACTTC. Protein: CASSFRQGPYEQYF.

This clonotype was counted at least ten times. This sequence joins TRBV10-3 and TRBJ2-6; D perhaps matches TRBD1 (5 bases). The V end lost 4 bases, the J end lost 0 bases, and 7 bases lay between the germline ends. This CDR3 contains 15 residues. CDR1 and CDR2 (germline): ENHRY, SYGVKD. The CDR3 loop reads CAISVDSSGANVLTF. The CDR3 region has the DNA TGTGCCATCAGTGTAGACAGCTCTGGGGCCAACGTCCTGACTTTC.

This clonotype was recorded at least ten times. The DNA for the CDR3 is TGTGCCAGCAGCTTGGGGGGGGCCGCCGGCTATGGCTACACCTTC. This codes for CASSLGGAAGYGYTF. J is TRBJ1-2 and V is TRBV5-4; D is perhaps TRBD1 (6 bases). CDR1 SGHNT and CDR2 YYREEE come from the germline V gene (reference sequence). Trimming stripped 0 bases from V and 4 bases from J, with 13 bases between. CDR3 length: 15 amino acids.

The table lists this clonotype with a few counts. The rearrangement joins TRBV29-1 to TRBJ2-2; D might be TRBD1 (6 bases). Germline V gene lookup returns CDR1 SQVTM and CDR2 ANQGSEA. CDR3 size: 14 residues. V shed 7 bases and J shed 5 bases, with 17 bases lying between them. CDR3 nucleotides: TGCAGCGCCTCGATTTACAGGGCGACCGGGGAGCTGTTTTTT. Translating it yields CSASIYRATGELFF.

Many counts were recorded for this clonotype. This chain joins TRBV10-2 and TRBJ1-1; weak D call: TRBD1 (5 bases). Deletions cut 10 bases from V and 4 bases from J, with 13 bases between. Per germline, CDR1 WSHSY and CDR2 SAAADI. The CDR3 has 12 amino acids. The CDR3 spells CATRDGVTEAFF. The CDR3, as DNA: TGCGCCACCAGGGACGGTGTCACTGAAGCTTTCTTT.